This is a list of T cell receptor beta chains from one sample in a study of T cell responses to AZD1222 COVID-19 vaccine. Generated by immunoSEQ multiplex PCR, the TCRdb table keeps only in-frame clones and is missing some. Of about 100,000 clones listed, around nine tenths are singletons. The specimen comprised peripheral blood, sampled on day 0 of AZD1222 vaccination. These receptor sequences come from an adult in good health. Both conserved end residues are part of each CDR3. D genes are given only for firm matches. Expanded clones get a size class; other rows say once, few or many, or leave the size out.

D,length,size,J,V,DNA,CDR3
.,16,.,TRBJ1-1,TRBV21-1,TGTGCCAGCAGCAAACCCCCGGGCCGACCGAACACTGAAGCTTTCTTT,CASSKPPGRPNTEAFF
.,13,.,TRBJ1-1,TRBV4-1,TGCGCCAGCAGCCAAGGAACGACTCGGGGAGCTTTCTTT,CASSQGTTRGAFF
TRBD1,15,.,TRBJ1-2,TRBV5-8,TGTGCCAGCAGCATGGCCTGGGACAGGGTCTGGGGCTACACCTTC,CASSMAWDRVWGYTF
TRBD2,14,once,TRBJ2-1,TRBV19,TGTGCCAGTAGTCTAGCGGGATACCCCCGTGAGCAGTTCTTC,CASSLAGYPREQFF
TRBD2,19,.,TRBJ2-1,TRBV3-1/TRBV3-2,TGTGCCAGCAGCCACGCCCCGAGGGGGAGCGGGAGGCAATACAATGAGCAGTTCTTC,CASSHAPRGSGRQYNEQFF
.,12,.,TRBJ2-2,TRBV7-9,TGTGCCAGCAGCGTCGGAGAACGGGAGCTGTTTTTT,CASSVGERELFF
TRBD2,17,.,TRBJ2-3,TRBV19,TGTGCCAGTAGTATCAGGGGACTAGCGGGGATCACAGATACGCAGTATTTT,CASSIRGLAGITDTQYF
.,10,.,TRBJ2-1,TRBV2,TGTGCCAGCGTAGGGGGGGAGCAGTTCTTC,CASVGGEQFF
TRBD1,15,.,TRBJ1-5,TRBV7-2,TGTGCCAGCAGCTTAGATGGGACAGGGAATCAGCCCCAGCATTTT,CASSLDGTGNQPQHF
.,15,.,TRBJ2-5,TRBV7-2,TGTGCCAGCAGCTTAGTTTGGGGGGGCCGGGAGACCCAGTACTTC,CASSLVWGGRETQYF
TRBD1,16,.,TRBJ1-1,TRBV24-1,TGTGCCACCAGTGATACAGGGGGAGGATTGAAAACTGAAGCTTTCTTT,CATSDTGGGLKTEAFF
TRBD1,12,.,TRBJ1-1,TRBV3-1/TRBV3-2,TGTGCCAGCAGCCAAGAGACAGGGAGGACTTTCTTT,CASSQETGRTFF
.,13,.,TRBJ1-5,TRBV23-1,TGCGCCAGCCCCCATGGGATCAATCAGCCCCAGCATTTT,CASPHGINQPQHF
.,16,.,TRBJ1-1,TRBV4-3,TGCGCCAGCACCTACGGAACAGGGAACATGAACACTGAAGCTTTCTTT,CASTYGTGNMNTEAFF